The text below deals with one TCR beta chain. The data stem from a study of shared clonotypes between healthy human individuals. Researchers ran the assay at a deep level. Original data processing: ImmunoSEQ gave junction-only sequences without quality scores, so filtering differed. Assay used: immunoSEQ multiplex PCR; TCRdb lists only in-frame clones, some missing. V and J calls and clone size follow that table, whereas D and trimming were derived from the DNA. The table lists a few hundred thousand clones, about 74% of them singletons. CDR1 SGHKS and CDR2 YYEKEE come from the germline V gene (reference sequence). CDR3 length equals 14 residues. The V end was cut by 1 base, the J end by 2 bases, with 10 bases between.

The J gene is TRBJ2-7, the V gene TRBV5-5; D unresolved. This clonotype was sampled from a man between 25 and 39 years old in good health. Source material: memory CD4+ T cells sorted from blood. Stated subset: CD45RA-negative fraction. CDR3 bases: TGTGCCAGCAGCTTGTACGGCCATGCCTACGAGCAGTACTTC. This codes for CASSLYGHAYEQYF.